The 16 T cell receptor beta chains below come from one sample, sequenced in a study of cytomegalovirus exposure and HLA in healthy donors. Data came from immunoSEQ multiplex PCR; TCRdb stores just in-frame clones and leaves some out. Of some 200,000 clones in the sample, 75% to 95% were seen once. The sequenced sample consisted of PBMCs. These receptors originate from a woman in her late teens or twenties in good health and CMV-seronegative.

The CDR3 loop reads CASSEWKGGTNYGYTF. CDR3 bases: TGTGCCAGCAGTGAATGGAAGGGAGGGACTAACTATGGCTACACCTTC. The chain recombines TRBV6-1 with TRBJ1-2; D call uncertain. CDR1 MNHNS and CDR2 SASEGT come from the germline V gene. Between the trimmed V and J ends, which lost 2 bases and 0 bases, there was a span of 13 bases. The CDR3 is made up of 16 amino acids.

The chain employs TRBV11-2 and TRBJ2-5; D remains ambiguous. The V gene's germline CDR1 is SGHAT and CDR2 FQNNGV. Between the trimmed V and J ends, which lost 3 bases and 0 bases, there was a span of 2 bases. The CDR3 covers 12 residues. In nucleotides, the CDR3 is TGTGCCAGCAGCTTCGACCAAGAGACCCAGTACTTC. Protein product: CASSFDQETQYF. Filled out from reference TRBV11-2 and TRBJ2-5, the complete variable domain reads EAGVAQSPRYKIIEKRQSVAFWCNPISGHATLYWYQQILGQGPKLLIQFQNNGVVDDSQLPKDRFSAERLKGVDSTLKIQPAKLEDSAVYLCASSFDQETQYFGPGTRLLVL.

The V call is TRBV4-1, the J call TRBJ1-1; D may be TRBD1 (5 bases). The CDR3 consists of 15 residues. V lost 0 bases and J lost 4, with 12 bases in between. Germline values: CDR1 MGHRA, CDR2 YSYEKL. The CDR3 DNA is TGCGCCAGCAGCCAAGAATATCAGGGATTCACTGAAGCTTTCTTT. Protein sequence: CASSQEYQGFTEAFF.

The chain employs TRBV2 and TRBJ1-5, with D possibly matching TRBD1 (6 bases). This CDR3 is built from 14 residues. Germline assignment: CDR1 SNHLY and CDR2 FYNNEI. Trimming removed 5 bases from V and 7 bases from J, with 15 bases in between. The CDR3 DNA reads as TGTGCCAGCAGTATCACAGGGCCCGAGCAGCCCCAGCATTTT. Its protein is CASSITGPEQPQHF.

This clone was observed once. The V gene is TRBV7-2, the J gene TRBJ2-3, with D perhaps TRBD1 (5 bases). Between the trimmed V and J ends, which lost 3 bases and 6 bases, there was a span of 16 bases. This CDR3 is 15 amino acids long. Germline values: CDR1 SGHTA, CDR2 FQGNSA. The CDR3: CASSFGAGNGDTQYF. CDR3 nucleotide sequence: TGTGCCAGCAGCTTCGGTGCAGGGAATGGGGATACGCAGTATTTT.

In DNA, the CDR3 is TGTGCCAGCAGCTTATGGGAGGGTTCAAACTACGAGCAGTACTTC. Translation gives CASSLWEGSNYEQYF. The chain has TRBV7-9 and TRBJ2-7, with TRBD2 matching over 7 bases. V dropped 2 bases and J dropped 3; count of bases not matched to a gene: 7. Germline V gives CDR1 SEHNR, CDR2 FQNEAQ (reference sequence). The CDR3 covers 15 residues. Full variable domain (remainder filled in from reference TRBV7-9 and TRBJ2-7): DTGVSQNPRHKITKRGQNVTFRCDPISEHNRLYWYRQTLGQGPEFLTYFQNEAQLEKSRLLSDRFSAERPKGSFSTLEIQRTEQGDSAMYLCASSLWEGSNYEQYFGPGTRLTVT.

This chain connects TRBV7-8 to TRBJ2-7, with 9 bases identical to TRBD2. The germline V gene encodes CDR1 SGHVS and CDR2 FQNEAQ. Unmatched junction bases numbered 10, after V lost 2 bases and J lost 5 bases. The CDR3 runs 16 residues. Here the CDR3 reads CASSLNPGTSIDEQYF. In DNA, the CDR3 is TGTGCCAGCAGCTTAAATCCCGGGACTAGCATCGACGAGCAGTACTTC.

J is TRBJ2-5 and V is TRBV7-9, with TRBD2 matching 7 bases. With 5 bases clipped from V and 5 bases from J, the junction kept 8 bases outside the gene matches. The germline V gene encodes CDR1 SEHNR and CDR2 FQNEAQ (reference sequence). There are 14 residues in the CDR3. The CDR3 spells CASSTSGREETQYF. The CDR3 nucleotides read TGTGCCAGCAGCACATCGGGGAGGGAGGAGACCCAGTACTTC.

The CDR3 sequence is CASSAFRVNTGELFF. For the CDR3, the DNA is TGTGCCAGCAGCGCGTTCAGGGTTAATACCGGGGAGCTGTTTTTT. This rearrangement joins TRBV7-7 to TRBJ2-2, with D perhaps TRBD1 (5 bases). Trimming stripped 5 bases from V and 5 bases from J, with 15 bases between. The length of the CDR3 is 15 residues. From germline, CDR1 is SSHAT and CDR2 FNYEAQ (reference sequence).

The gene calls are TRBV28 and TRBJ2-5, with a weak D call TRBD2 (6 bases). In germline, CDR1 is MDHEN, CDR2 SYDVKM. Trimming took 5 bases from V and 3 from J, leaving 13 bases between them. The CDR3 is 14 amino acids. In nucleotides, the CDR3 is TGTGCCAGCAGTGAGGGAGGAAAAAAAGAGACCCAGTACTTC. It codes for CASSEGGKKETQYF. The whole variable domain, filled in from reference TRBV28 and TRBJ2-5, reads DVKVTQSSRYLVKRTGEKVFLECVQDMDHENMFWYRQDPGLGLRLIYFSYDVKMKEKGDIPEGYSVSREKKERFSLILESASTNQTSMYLCASSEGGKKETQYFGPGTRLLVL.

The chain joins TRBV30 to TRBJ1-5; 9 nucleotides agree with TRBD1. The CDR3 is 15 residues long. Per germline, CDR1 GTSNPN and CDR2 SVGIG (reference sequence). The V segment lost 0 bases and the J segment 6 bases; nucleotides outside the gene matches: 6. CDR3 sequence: CAWSVRDRVFQPQHF. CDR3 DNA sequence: TGTGCCTGGAGTGTCCGGGACAGGGTGTTTCAGCCCCAGCATTTT. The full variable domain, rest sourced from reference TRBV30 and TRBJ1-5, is SQTIHQWPATLVQPVGSPLSLECTVEGTSNPNLYWYRQAAGRGLQLLFYSVGIGQISSEVPQNLSASRPQDRQFILSSKKLLLSDSGFYLCAWSVRDRVFQPQHFGDGTRLSIL.

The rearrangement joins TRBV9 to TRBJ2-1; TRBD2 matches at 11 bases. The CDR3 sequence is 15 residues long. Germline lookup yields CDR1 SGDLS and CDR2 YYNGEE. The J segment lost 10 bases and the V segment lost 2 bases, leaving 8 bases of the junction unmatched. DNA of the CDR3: TGTGCCAGCAGCGTTACTAGCGGGAGTCTAGGGGAGCAGTTCTTC. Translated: CASSVTSGSLGEQFF. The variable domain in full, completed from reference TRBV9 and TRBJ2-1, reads DSGVTQTPKHLITATGQRVTLRCSPRSGDLSVYWYQQSLDQGLQFLIQYYNGEERAKGNILERFSAQQFPDLHSELNLSSLELGDSALYFCASSVTSGSLGEQFFGPGTRLTVL.

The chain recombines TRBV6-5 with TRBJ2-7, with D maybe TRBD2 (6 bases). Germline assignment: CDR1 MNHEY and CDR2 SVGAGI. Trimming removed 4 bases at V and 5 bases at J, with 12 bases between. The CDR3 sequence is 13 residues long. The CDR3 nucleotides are TGTGCCAGCAGTTCGACTAGTTTCGACGAGCAGTACTTC. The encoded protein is CASSSTSFDEQYF.

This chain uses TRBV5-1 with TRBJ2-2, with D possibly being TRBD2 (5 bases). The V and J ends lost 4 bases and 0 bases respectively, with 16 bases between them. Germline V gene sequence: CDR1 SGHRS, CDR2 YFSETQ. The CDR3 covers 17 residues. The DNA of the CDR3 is TGCGCCAGCAGCATGACTCGGGGTCACGCGAACACCGGGGAGCTGTTTTTT. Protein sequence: CASSMTRGHANTGELFF.

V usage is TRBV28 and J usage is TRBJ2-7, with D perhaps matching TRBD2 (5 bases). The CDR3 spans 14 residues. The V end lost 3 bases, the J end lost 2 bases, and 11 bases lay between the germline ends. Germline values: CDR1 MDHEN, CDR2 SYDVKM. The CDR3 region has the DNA TGTGCCAGCAGTTTCTCAGGACTCCCCTACGAGCAGTACTTC. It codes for CASSFSGLPYEQYF. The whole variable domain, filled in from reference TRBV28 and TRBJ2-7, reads DVKVTQSSRYLVKRTGEKVFLECVQDMDHENMFWYRQDPGLGLRLIYFSYDVKMKEKGDIPEGYSVSREKKERFSLILESASTNQTSMYLCASSFSGLPYEQYFGPGTRLTVT.

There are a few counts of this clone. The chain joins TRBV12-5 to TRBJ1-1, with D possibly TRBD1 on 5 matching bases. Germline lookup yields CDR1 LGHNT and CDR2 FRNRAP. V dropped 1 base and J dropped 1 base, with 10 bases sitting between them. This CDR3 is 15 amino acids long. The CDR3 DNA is TGTGCTAGTGGTTTGGGACAGTTAGGGAACACTGAAGCTTTCTTT. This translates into CASGLGQLGNTEAFF.